Listed here are 32 T cell receptor beta chains from one sample, sequenced in a study of memory CD4+ T cells and cytomegalovirus serostatus. The sort gate was single viable CD3+CD4+CD8-CD45RO+ cells for memory CD4+ T cells. TCRdb's copy holds only in-frame clones and misses some; the assay was immunoSEQ multiplex PCR. This table holds tens of thousands of clones, less than 85% found once. The sequenced sample consisted of memory CD4+ T cells from blood. The origin of the receptors is an adult in good health and CMV-seronegative.

This clone was counted only a few times. This chain uses TRBV18 with TRBJ2-7; 9 bases are a match to TRBD1. Trimming took 4 bases from V and 0 from J; bases not matched to a gene: 7. Germline CDR1 is KGHSH and CDR2 is LQKENI. This CDR3 has 16 residues. CDR3 loop: CASSLLRTGVSYEQYF. The CDR3 DNA is TGTGCCAGCTCACTTCTAAGGACAGGGGTCTCCTACGAGCAGTACTTC.

This chain links TRBV2 with TRBJ1-6; 9 bases map to TRBD1. This CDR3 comprises 14 residues. V lost 6 bases to trimming and J lost 7 bases; unmatched junction nucleotides: 4. Per germline, CDR1 SNHLY and CDR2 FYNNEI. The DNA for the CDR3 is TGTGCCAGCAGCGCCGGGACAGGGAATTCACCCCTCCACTTT. This gives the protein CASSAGTGNSPLHF.

This clone occurred once. The rearrangement uses TRBV20-1 and TRBJ2-5, with 7 bases lining up with TRBD2. The CDR3 has 11 residues. CDR1 is DFQATT and CDR2 is SNEGSKA in the germline V gene (reference sequence). CDR3 sequence reads: CSGGSQETQYF. CDR3 sequence (DNA): TGCTCGGGGGGAAGCCAAGAGACCCAGTACTTC.

The J gene is TRBJ2-5, the V gene TRBV6-5; tentative D call: TRBD1 (5 bases). Trimming took 0 bases from V and 7 from J, leaving 18 bases between them. The CDR3 length is 16 residues. The germline V gene has CDR1 MNHEY and CDR2 SVGAGI. The CDR3 nucleotides read TGTGCCAGCAGTTACTCGGGGCGCAGCCGCACGGGGACCCAGTACTTC. It encodes CASSYSGRSRTGTQYF.

DNA for the CDR3: TGTGCCACCCAGACAGGGTTGAACACTGAAGCTTTCTTT. It codes for CATQTGLNTEAFF. V gene TRBV10-3 combines with J gene TRBJ1-1; 7 bases agree with TRBD1. The CDR3 is made up of 13 amino acids. J gave up 0 bases and V 10 bases, and 5 bases lay outside the gene matches. Germline lookup yields CDR1 ENHRY and CDR2 SYGVKD.

The rearrangement uses TRBV7-7 and TRBJ2-3; no clear D. The CDR3 contains 14 residues. Germline V gene lookup returns CDR1 SSHAT and CDR2 FNYEAQ (reference sequence). V dropped 0 bases and J dropped 7 bases, with 11 bases sitting between them. CDR3 amino acids: CASSLAPQTNTQYF. DNA of the CDR3: TGTGCCAGCAGCTTAGCCCCCCAAACGAATACGCAGTATTTT. Full variable domain (rest looked up from reference TRBV7-7 and TRBJ2-3): GAGVSQSPRYKVTKRGQDVTLRCDPISSHATLYWYQQALGQGPEFLTYFNYEAQPDKSGLPSDRFSAERPEGSISTLTIQRTEQRDSAMYRCASSLAPQTNTQYFGPGTRLTVL.

To note about this clone: Other nucleotide sequences in the sample specify the same CDR3. The V call is TRBV9, the J call TRBJ1-1; D unclear. CDR1 is SGDLS and CDR2 is YYNGEE in the germline V gene. V lost 0 bases and J lost 1, with 4 bases in between. CDR3 length equals 13 residues. CDR3 nucleotide sequence: TGTGCCAGCAGCGTAGGGACGAACACTGAAGCTTTCTTT. Translating gives CASSVGTNTEAFF.

The rearrangement links TRBV7-9 to TRBJ1-1, with D hard to call. This CDR3 has 11 amino acids. From germline, CDR1 is SEHNR and CDR2 FQNEAQ (reference sequence). V gave up 8 bases and J gave up 1 base, with 5 bases separating them. CDR3 loop: CASERNTEAFF. The CDR3 DNA reads TGTGCCAGCGAAAGGAACACTGAAGCTTTCTTT.

The CDR3 region has the DNA TGTGCCAGCTCACCGGACCGCATGAACACTGAAGCTTTCTTT. Translation: CASSPDRMNTEAFF. The chain recombines TRBV18 with TRBJ1-1; D gene unclear. CDR3 length: 14 amino acids. The V gene's germline CDR1 is KGHSH and CDR2 LQKENI. Trimming cost V 3 bases and J 0 bases, with 8 bases left between them. Full variable domain (outside the CDR3, taken from reference TRBV18 and TRBJ1-1): NAGVMQNPRHLVRRRGQEARLRCSPMKGHSHVYWYRQLPEEGLKFMVYLQKENIIDESGMPKERFSAEFPKEGPSILRIQQVVRGDSAAYFCASSPDRMNTEAFFGQGTRLTVV.

V is TRBV7-9 and J is TRBJ2-2; the D is unclear. V lost 3 bases and J 6 bases, leaving 14 bases between the germline ends. The CDR3 runs 15 residues. The germline V gene has CDR1 SEHNR and CDR2 FQNEAQ (reference sequence). In DNA form, the CDR3 reads TGTGCCAGCAGCTTCCTGGATCTAGTTGCCGGGGAGCTGTTTTTT. Its protein is CASSFLDLVAGELFF.

As for this clone: One end of the junction fails to match germline, which may point to a read error. The genes are TRBV10-3 and TRBJ2-7; 7 bases match TRBD1. The CDR3 contains 16 residues. CDR1 and CDR2 (germline): ENHRY, SYGVKD. CDR3 sequence: CASSYNPGTDFYEQYF. The DNA for the CDR3 is TGTGCCAGCAGTTACAACCCCGGGACAGATTTCTACGAGCAGTACTTC.

This clone was detected a few times. The chain carries TRBV10-1 and TRBJ1-1; D may be TRBD1 (5 bases). V was trimmed by 9 bases and J by 4 bases, leaving 12 bases between them. The CDR3 loop spans 12 amino acids. Germline CDR1 WNHNN, CDR2 SYGVQD (reference sequence). Here the CDR3 reads CASSRGSTEAFF. CDR3 sequence (DNA): TGCGCCAGTTCAAGGGGTAGCACTGAAGCTTTCTTT.

J is TRBJ2-2 and V is TRBV18; D possibly uses TRBD1 or TRBD2 (5 bases each). V lost 4 bases and J 7 bases, leaving 13 bases between the germline ends. CDR1 and CDR2 (germline): KGHSH, LQKENI. The CDR3 runs to 14 residues. The CDR3 DNA reads as TGTGCCAGCTCACTGGACACGGGAAGCGGGGAGCTGTTTTTT. Its translation: CASSLDTGSGELFF.

The CDR3 loop reads CASSLWDRGDTQYF. For the CDR3, the DNA is TGTGCCAGCAGCTTATGGGACAGGGGTGATACGCAGTATTTT. The chain is built from TRBV11-2 and TRBJ2-3; 10 bases match TRBD1. The CDR3 loop spans 14 amino acids. The germline V gene encodes CDR1 SGHAT and CDR2 FQNNGV. J gave up 6 bases and V 2 bases, and 2 bases lay outside the gene matches.

This chain joins TRBV5-1 and TRBJ2-7, with 7 nucleotides matching TRBD2. With 0 bases clipped from V and 4 bases from J, the junction kept 7 bases outside the gene matches. The CDR3 is made up of 15 amino acids. The germline CDR1 and CDR2 sequences are SGHRS and YFSETQ. CDR3 protein: CASSLDGTIYYEQYF. The CDR3 DNA follows: TGCGCCAGCAGCTTGGACGGGACTATTTATTACGAGCAGTACTTC.

In its sample, this clone was seen a few times. This sequence joins TRBV7-2 and TRBJ1-1; D is uncertain. CDR1 and CDR2 from the germline V gene are SGHTA and FQGNSA. This CDR3 comprises 13 residues. Trimming left V 6 bases short and J 11 bases short, with 19 bases between. This CDR3 reads CASSRDTVAGAFF. The CDR3, as DNA: TGTGCCAGCAGTCGTGATACCGTAGCTGGGGCTTTCTTT.

The gene calls are TRBV7-9 and TRBJ2-7, with a weak D call TRBD1 (7 bases). V was shortened by 1 base and J by 3 bases, with 13 bases between the two germline ends. Per germline, CDR1 SEHNR and CDR2 FQNEAQ (reference sequence). The CDR3 consists of 15 residues. This CDR3 reads CASSLVAGGFYEQYF. CDR3 DNA sequence: TGTGCCAGCAGCTTAGTGGCAGGGGGGTTCTACGAGCAGTACTTC.

Sample share makes this clone medium-sized. The V call is TRBV2, the J call TRBJ1-6, with D possibly matching TRBD1 (5 bases). The CDR3 is made up of 13 amino acids. Trimming left V 5 bases short and J 9 bases short, with 11 bases between. CDR1 is SNHLY and CDR2 is FYNNEI in the germline V gene. The CDR3 loop is CASSPRQFSPLHF. The CDR3 coding sequence is TGTGCCAGCAGTCCCAGACAGTTTTCACCCCTCCACTTT.

This clone appeared a few times. The chain joins TRBV5-6 to TRBJ1-2, with 9 bases identical to TRBD1. This CDR3 contains 13 residues. Germline V CDR1 and CDR2: SGHDT, YYEEEE. The trim removed 1 base at V and 8 bases at J, leaving 3 bases unmatched. The CDR3: CASSLMTGGGYTF. CDR3 coding DNA: TGTGCCAGCAGCTTGATGACAGGGGGAGGCTACACCTTC.

J is TRBJ1-2 and V is TRBV4-2, with 7 bases that match TRBD1. Trimming took 1 base from V and 0 from J; bases not matched to a gene: 8. CDR3 length equals 17 residues. Germline V gene sequence: CDR1 LGHNA, CDR2 YNFKEQ. CDR3 in amino acids: CASSQVTLGQANYGYTF. In nucleotides, the CDR3 is TGTGCCAGCAGCCAAGTCACACTTGGACAGGCTAACTATGGCTACACCTTC.

The chain couples TRBV2 to TRBJ1-1; D gene unclear. Deletions cut 8 bases from V and 8 bases from J, with 15 bases between. The CDR3 runs to 12 residues. Germline CDR1 and CDR2: SNHLY and FYNNEI. The CDR3 DNA reads TGTGCCAGCCGAACACCGGTTGGGGAAGCTTTCTTT. Amino acids: CASRTPVGEAFF. Variable domain in full (rest from reference TRBV2 and TRBJ1-1): EPEVTQTPSHQVTQMGQEVILRCVPISNHLYFYWYRQILGQKVEFLVSFYNNEISEKSEIFDDQFSVERPDGSNFTLKIRSTKLEDSAMYFCASRTPVGEAFFGQGTRLTVV.

The chain carries TRBV25-1 and TRBJ2-5; D is uncertain. The CDR3 has 12 amino acids. CDR1 and CDR2 (germline): MGHDK, SYGVNS. Trimming pared 4 bases from V and 11 bases from J, leaving 14 bases between. The CDR3 protein is CASSAAARLQYF. For the CDR3, the DNA is TGTGCCAGCAGTGCGGCGGCGAGACTTCAGTACTTC.

CDR3 DNA sequence: TGTGCCAGCAGCCTCAATACAGGGGCCCCCTATGGCTACACCTTC. Translation: CASSLNTGAPYGYTF. The rearrangement uses TRBV14 and TRBJ1-2, with 7 bases fitting TRBD1. Germline CDR1 SGHDN, CDR2 FVKESK. The J segment lost 4 bases and the V segment lost 4 bases, leaving 9 bases of the junction unmatched. This CDR3 has 15 amino acids. Using reference TRBV14 and TRBJ1-2 for the parts outside the CDR3, the full variable domain is EAGVTQFPSHSVIEKGQTVTLRCDPISGHDNLYWYRRVMGKEIKFLLHFVKESKQDESGMPNNRFLAERTGGTYSTLKVQPAELEDSGVYFCASSLNTGAPYGYTFGSGTRLTVV.

CDR3 nucleotides: TGTGCCAGCAGCCCATCGACAGGGCGGCGTCCCGGGGAGCTGTTTTTT. Translating gives CASSPSTGRRPGELFF. The chain links TRBV9 to TRBJ2-2, with 7 bases matching TRBD1. V gave up 4 bases and J gave up 6 bases; unmatched junction bases: 12. The CDR3 is 16 amino acids. Germline assignment: CDR1 SGDLS and CDR2 YYNGEE.

V gene TRBV2 combines with J gene TRBJ2-2; D might be TRBD2 (5 bases). The CDR3 sequence is 15 residues long. Germline CDR1 and CDR2: SNHLY and FYNNEI. V shed 6 bases and J shed 0 bases, with 11 bases lying between them. This chain's CDR3 is CASRKSGANTGELFF. CDR3 sequence (DNA): TGTGCCAGCAGGAAGAGCGGAGCGAACACCGGGGAGCTGTTTTTT.

The chain uses TRBV10-1 and TRBJ1-5; no firm D call. V dropped 3 bases and J dropped 9 bases, with 12 bases sitting between them. This CDR3 has 13 amino acids. Germline lookup yields CDR1 WNHNN and CDR2 SYGVQD (reference sequence). The DNA of the CDR3 is TGCGCCAGCAGTGAAGTTACCTGGAGGCCCCAGCATTTT. This codes for CASSEVTWRPQHF.

The rearrangement uses TRBV30 and TRBJ2-3, with 7 bases lining up with TRBD1. The CDR3 consists of 14 residues. Germline CDR1 GTSNPN, CDR2 SVGIG (reference sequence). V shed 0 bases and J 4 bases; nucleotides not matched to a gene: 4. CDR3 DNA: TGTGCCTGGAGTGTAGGGGGCCCTGCAGATACGCAGTATTTT. It codes for CAWSVGGPADTQYF.

The rearrangement uses TRBV11-2 and TRBJ2-2, with 10 positions matching TRBD2. Germline CDR1 reads SGHAT; CDR2 reads FQNNGV. Losses at the gene ends were 5 bases for V and 6 bases for J; bases not matched to a gene: 12. This CDR3 has 17 amino acids. CDR3 sequence reads: CASSTLKRGGSSGELFF. The CDR3 DNA reads TGTGCCAGCAGCACCTTAAAGCGGGGGGGTTCCTCCGGGGAGCTGTTTTTT.

This clone was recorded once. The V gene is TRBV4-3, the J gene TRBJ1-6; possibly TRBD1 for D (5 bases). The CDR3 is made up of 15 amino acids. Looked up from germline, CDR1 is LGHNA and CDR2 is YSLEER. V dropped 4 bases and J dropped 8 bases, with 15 bases sitting between them. The CDR3 reads CASSRFQGRDSPLHF. DNA of the CDR3: TGCGCCAGCAGCCGTTTTCAGGGCAGGGATTCACCCCTCCACTTT.

The rearrangement joins TRBV19 to TRBJ2-7; tentatively, D is TRBD2 (6 bases). Trimming took off 4 bases at V and 9 bases at J, with 10 bases between the two ends. This CDR3 region has 11 residues. Germline V lookup: CDR1 LNHDA, CDR2 SQIVND (reference sequence). The CDR3 DNA sequence: TGTGCCAGTAGTAGCGGGGAGGTGCAGTACTTC. Encoded protein: CASSSGEVQYF.

The chain recombines TRBV5-5 with TRBJ1-2, with D uncertain. The ends were cut back, 4 bases at V and 2 bases at J, with 18 bases in the middle. Germline CDR1 SGHKS, CDR2 YYEKEE (reference sequence). This CDR3 region has 16 residues. CDR3 sequence reads: CASSPVGSRLNYGYTF. The DNA of the CDR3 is TGTGCCAGCAGCCCGGTAGGGAGCAGGTTGAACTATGGCTACACCTTC. The full variable domain, completed using reference TRBV5-5 and TRBJ1-2, is DAGVTQSPTHLIKTRGQQVTLRCSPISGHKSVSWYQQVLGQGPQFIFQYYEKEERGRGNFPDRFSARQFPNYSSELNVNALLLGDSALYLCASSPVGSRLNYGYTFGSGTRLTVV.

V and J are TRBV5-1 and TRBJ2-1; 7 bases fit TRBD2. CDR3 length: 13 residues. The V gene's germline CDR1 is SGHRS and CDR2 YFSETQ. The V and J ends lost 9 bases and 12 bases, in that order; junction bases with no gene match: 15. CDR3 residues: CATSFSLAERQFF. CDR3 nucleotide sequence: TGCGCCACGTCCTTCTCTCTAGCGGAACGGCAGTTCTTC.